Listed below are T cell receptor beta chains from one sample, sequenced in a study of cytomegalovirus exposure and HLA in healthy donors. Using immunoSEQ multiplex PCR, the repertoire was profiled, and TCRdb retains in-frame clones only, with some absent. Among 150,000 to 200,000 clones listed, nearly 70% were seen once. Source material: PBMCs. These receptors originate from a man aged 30 to 39 in good health and CMV-seropositive. Both conserved end residues are part of each CDR3. D genes are given only for firm matches. Some rows have no size entry. The others give once, few or many, or a class for an expanded clone.

V gene	D gene	J gene	clone size	CDR3 protein	CDR3 DNA
TRBV10-3	TRBD1	TRBJ1-2	-	CAISESRDSGYTF	TGTGCCATCAGTGAGAGCCGGGACAGTGGCTACACCTTC
TRBV19	TRBD1	TRBJ1-5	few	CASRRQGSNQPQHF	TGTGCCAGTAGACGACAGGGGAGCAATCAGCCCCAGCATTTT
TRBV7-3	TRBD1	TRBJ1-1	-	CASSKQGGGTEAFF	TGTGCCAGCAGCAAACAGGGGGGAGGAACTGAAGCTTTCTTT
TRBV29-1	-	TRBJ1-5	-	CSVMEYSNQPQHF	TGCAGCGTTATGGAGTATAGCAATCAGCCCCAGCATTTT
TRBV21-1	-	TRBJ2-7	-	CASSKQGTGVDDYEQYF	TGTGCCAGCAGCAAACAAGGGACAGGGGTGGATGACTACGAGCAGTACTTC
TRBV7-2	-	TRBJ2-3	-	CASSFRGRLDRDTQYF	TGTGCCAGCAGCTTCAGGGGTAGGCTAGATAGAGATACGCAGTATTTT
TRBV30	TRBD2	TRBJ2-3	-	CAWGLAGISDTQYF	TGTGCCTGGGGACTAGCGGGAATCTCAGATACGCAGTATTTT
TRBV11-2	TRBD2	TRBJ2-1	-	CASSPNSRSGDEQFF	TGTGCCAGCAGCCCTAATAGTCGGAGCGGGGATGAGCAGTTCTTC
TRBV11-3	TRBD2	TRBJ2-1	-	CASSLLAAVRGEQFF	TGTGCCAGCAGCTTGCTAGCGGCCGTACGTGGTGAGCAGTTCTTC
TRBV9	-	TRBJ1-5	-	CASSPSGYSNQPQHF	TGTGCCAGCAGCCCTAGCGGGTATAGCAATCAGCCCCAGCATTTT
TRBV5-4	TRBD2	TRBJ2-5	few	CASSPAGAGGLGETQYF	TGTGCCAGCAGCCCTGCGGGGGCGGGAGGGCTGGGAGAGACCCAGTACTTC
TRBV28	-	TRBJ2-7	-	CASRDLEKPTNFYEQYF	TGTGCCAGCAGAGATTTGGAGAAGCCGACCAATTTCTACGAGCAGTACTTC
TRBV7-9	TRBD1	TRBJ1-1	-	CASSLDREGTEAFF	TGTGCCAGCAGCTTGGACAGGGAAGGCACTGAAGCTTTCTTT
TRBV7-3	TRBD1	TRBJ2-2	-	CASSPSGTGRNGELFF	TGTGCCAGCAGCCCGTCCGGGACAGGGAGGAACGGGGAGCTGTTTTTT
TRBV28	TRBD1	TRBJ2-1	-	CASSYRGLYEQFF	TGTGCCAGCAGTTATAGGGGGCTTTATGAGCAGTTCTTC
TRBV11-2	-	TRBJ2-7	-	CASGLFTTPGAASYEQYF	TGTGCCAGCGGCCTTTTTACTACACCAGGGGCCGCATCCTACGAGCAGTACTTC
TRBV30	-	TRBJ2-3	-	CAWSRLSDTQYF	TGTGCCTGGAGCCGCCTATCAGATACGCAGTATTTT
TRBV7-8	TRBD1	TRBJ1-4	-	CASSSRQGNEKLFF	TGTGCCAGCAGCTCCCGACAGGGAAATGAAAAACTGTTTTTT
TRBV5-4	TRBD2	TRBJ2-1	-	CASSFLREGRDGEQFF	TGTGCCAGCAGCTTCTTGCGGGAGGGACGAGATGGTGAGCAGTTCTTC
TRBV10-3	TRBD2	TRBJ2-7	-	CAISEAGASLEQYF	TGTGCCATCAGTGAAGCGGGAGCATCCCTCGAGCAGTACTTC
TRBV29-1	-	TRBJ1-2	-	CSVGTGNYGYTF	TGCAGCGTTGGTACAGGGAACTATGGCTACACCTTC
TRBV5-4	-	TRBJ2-1	-	CASSLGGRLLYNEQFF	TGTGCCAGCAGCTTGGGAGGGAGGCTCCTCTACAATGAGCAGTTCTTC
TRBV5-6	-	TRBJ2-2	few	CASRKRMATGELFF	TGTGCCAGCAGGAAGCGAATGGCCACCGGGGAGCTGTTTTTT
TRBV7-9	TRBD1	TRBJ1-1	once	CASSPHAKWTGNTEAFF	TGTGCCAGCAGCCCACACGCCAAATGGACAGGGAACACTGAAGCTTTCTTT
TRBV30	TRBD2	TRBJ2-5	-	CAWTPGLAGGQETQYF	TGTGCCTGGACGCCGGGACTAGCGGGAGGTCAAGAGACCCAGTACTTC
TRBV7-2	TRBD2	TRBJ2-1	once	CASSFFIAGNEQFF	TGTGCCAGCAGCTTCTTCATAGCGGGCAATGAGCAGTTCTTC
TRBV9	TRBD1	TRBJ1-2	-	CASSSGGNYGYTF	TGTGCCAGCAGCTCAGGGGGGAACTATGGCTACACCTTC
TRBV6-5	-	TRBJ2-7	-	CAICFKQKAAYEQYF	TGTGCCATTTGTTTCAAGCAGAAGGCGGCATACGAGCAGTACTTC
TRBV2	TRBD2	TRBJ2-3	-	CASTGLAGGTQYF	TGTGCCAGCACCGGACTAGCGGGAGGGACGCAGTATTTT
TRBV9	TRBD2	TRBJ2-5	-	CASSVEDSGWETQYF	TGTGCCAGCAGCGTAGAGGATAGCGGGTGGGAGACCCAGTACTTC
TRBV5-1	TRBD2	TRBJ2-2	once	CASSFSLAGTTGELFF	TGCGCCAGCAGCTTTAGTCTAGCGGGAACCACCGGGGAGCTGTTTTTT
TRBV29-1	TRBD2	TRBJ2-1	-	CSSGNLHNEQFF	TGCAGTAGCGGGAATTTACACAATGAGCAGTTCTTC
TRBV9	-	TRBJ2-7	-	CASSPQMGAYEQYF	TGTGCCAGCAGCCCCCAGATGGGGGCCTACGAGCAGTACTTC
TRBV10-1	-	TRBJ2-7	once	CASSESGGPASEQYF	TGCGCCAGCAGTGAGTCGGGCGGGCCGGCGAGCGAGCAGTACTTC
TRBV9	TRBD1	TRBJ2-7	once	CASSVGQGVSYEQYF	TGTGCCAGCAGCGTAGGTCAGGGGGTCTCCTACGAGCAGTACTTC
TRBV7-3	TRBD2	TRBJ2-1	-	CASRSSGVSSYNEQFF	TGTGCCAGCAGGAGTAGCGGGGTGAGCTCCTACAATGAGCAGTTCTTC
TRBV30	-	TRBJ1-5	-	CAWSSRDNQPQHF	TGTGCCTGGAGTAGCAGGGATAATCAGCCCCAGCATTTT
TRBV28	TRBD2	TRBJ2-1	few	CASSLGTSGRHGNEQFF	TGTGCCAGCAGTTTGGGCACTAGCGGGAGACATGGCAATGAGCAGTTCTTC
TRBV7-9	-	TRBJ2-7	few	CASSPANTYEQYF	TGTGCCAGCAGTCCAGCGAACACCTACGAGCAGTACTTC
TRBV11-3	-	TRBJ2-7	-	CASSPSRDRYYEQYF	TGTGCCAGCAGCCCCAGCCGAGACAGGTACTACGAGCAGTACTTC
TRBV7-9	-	TRBJ2-5	few	CASSSDSTKETQYF	TGTGCCAGCAGCTCGGACAGCACCAAAGAGACCCAGTACTTC
TRBV5-6	-	TRBJ2-7	-	CASTLRSVSEQYF	TGTGCCAGCACCCTTCGATCGGTTTCTGAGCAGTACTTC
TRBV13	-	TRBJ2-1	-	CASSGPAGLGFF	TGTGCCAGCAGCGGGCCCGCTGGCCTGGGGTTCTTC
TRBV10-1	-	TRBJ2-7	few	CASSERVSGTTEGQYF	TGCGCCAGCAGTGAGAGGGTTAGCGGCACCACGGAAGGGCAGTACTTC
TRBV5-1	-	TRBJ2-3	-	CASSLYGLYTDTQYF	TGCGCCAGCAGCCTATACGGACTCTACACAGATACGCAGTATTTT
TRBV11-2	TRBD1	TRBJ2-2	few	CASSSPAGGAFNTGELFF	TGTGCCAGCAGCTCCCCAGCAGGGGGCGCATTTAACACCGGGGAGCTGTTTTTT
TRBV30	TRBD2	TRBJ2-2	once	CASPGLAGAIGELFF	TGTGCCTCCCCGGGACTAGCGGGAGCGATCGGGGAGCTGTTTTTT
TRBV27	TRBD1	TRBJ1-6	once	CASSLSGQGHSPLHF	TGTGCCAGCAGTTTATCAGGACAGGGACATTCACCCCTCCACTTT
TRBV9	-	TRBJ1-1	-	CASSVDTRTNTEAFF	TGTGCCAGCAGCGTAGACACCCGAACGAACACTGAAGCTTTCTTT
TRBV12-5	-	TRBJ2-7	few	CASGLGRTQQYF	TGTGCTAGTGGTTTGGGCAGGACACAGCAGTACTTC